These 5 T cell receptor beta chains came from one sample sequenced in a study of Graves' ophthalmopathy and Graves' hyperthyroidism. RNA transcripts yielded amplified TCR beta CDR3 regions. The first-round RT-PCR employed HTBI primers together with the Qiagen OneStep RT-PCR kit. A multiplex PCR was then performed as the second round. MiXCR was run by TCRdb on the multiplex PCR reads, yielding one entry per CDR3 protein. The sample holds a few hundred thousand distinct CDR3 sequences, about 21% seen once. Sequenced input: peripheral blood. The receptors come from a woman aged 18 to 35 with stable Graves' hyperthyroidism.

The V gene is TRBV12-3 or TRBV12-4, the J gene TRBJ2-7; D remains unclear. V was trimmed by 6 bases and J by 6 bases, leaving 15 bases between them. This CDR3 has 13 residues. The CDR3 coding sequence is TGTGCCAGCAGCAGGTCCTCGGCGATCGAGCAGTACTTC. Amino acid sequence: CASSRSSAIEQYF.

There are a few counts of this clonotype. The chain uses TRBV5-1 and TRBJ2-5; D uncertain. This CDR3 spans 14 amino acids. The ends were cut back, 0 bases at V and 3 bases at J, with 9 bases in the middle. Germline CDR1 and CDR2: SGHRS and YFSETQ. CDR3: CASSLGTREETQYF. DNA of the CDR3: TGCGCCAGCAGCTTGGGAACCAGAGAAGAGACCCAGTACTTC.

The chain links TRBV6-1 to TRBJ2-5, with a possible D match to TRBD2 (5 bases). The V end lost 5 bases, the J end lost 1 base, and 11 bases lay between the germline ends. This CDR3 is built from 14 residues. Germline V gives CDR1 MNHNS, CDR2 SASEGT. CDR3: CASSPTRIQETQYF. CDR3 in DNA: TGTGCCAGCAGTCCCACTAGGATCCAAGAGACCCAGTACTTC.

The sample holds many counts of this clonotype. The chain couples TRBV4-1 to TRBJ1-3; possible D gene TRBD1, 5 bases. The CDR3 length is 17 residues. Germline V CDR1 and CDR2: MGHRA, YSYEKL. V lost 4 bases and J 0 bases, leaving 16 bases between the germline ends. CDR3 sequence: CASSLSSGDSSGNTIYF. CDR3 bases: TGCGCCAGCAGCCTATCCTCTGGTGACAGCTCTGGAAACACCATATATTTT.

In this sample, this clonotype turned up a few times. This chain uses TRBV5-1 with TRBJ1-2; TRBD1 agrees at 7 bases. The CDR3 totals 16 residues. Unmatched junction bases numbered 14, after V lost 4 bases and J lost 5 bases. Germline V gene lookup returns CDR1 SGHRS and CDR2 YFSETQ. CDR3 coding DNA: TGCGCCAGCAGCACCAAGGGGGCCGCAGGACCTTATGGCTACACCTTC. This sequence encodes CASSTKGAAGPYGYTF.